The TCR beta chain described here comes from a study of long-term antiretroviral therapy in people with HIV. Assay version v3.0 of immunoSEQ was used, and it was run at survey level. Assay: immunoSEQ multiplex PCR; the TCRdb copy retains only in-frame clones and omits some. Among about 20,000 clones, approximately 88% were seen once, and the ten largest hold around 4%. The ends lost 6 bases at V and 4 bases at J; junction bases unmatched: 9. CDR3 length: 14 amino acids. Germline V gives CDR1 SQVTM, CDR2 ANQGSEA. The TCR was taken from a man aged 25-40 years with HIV. The chain employs TRBV29-1 and TRBJ1-1, with TRBD1 identical over 9 bases. Sequencing was performed on unsorted PBMCs, taken approximately 6.2 years after starting antiretroviral therapy. CDR3 coding DNA: TGCAGCGTCCTGGACAGGGGAGGGGGCACTGAAGCTTTCTTT. Protein product: CSVLDRGGGTEAFF.